This entry is about one T cell receptor (beta chain). With 60 Vbeta and 13 Jbeta primers, the PCR was carried out. This table comes from immunoSEQ multiplex PCR, and its TCRdb copy is limited to in-frame clones, with some not included. The repertoire consists of roughly 15,000 clones, with roughly 60% occurring once and the leading ten covering approximately 17%. Although they were nominally healthy when sampled, donors likely had unrecorded immune exposures. Trimming took off 0 bases at V and 0 bases at J, with 9 bases between the two ends. Germline V CDR1 and CDR2: LGHNA, YNFKEQ. The CDR3 has 16 amino acids. The data originate from a study of cytomegalovirus exposure and HLA in healthy donors.

The TCR was taken from a woman between 45 and 65 years old in good health and CMV-seropositive. The chain has TRBV4-2 and TRBJ2-1; D remains unclear. The sample consisted of PBMCs. Written as DNA, the CDR3 is TGTGCCAGCAGCCAAGATCTACGGAGCTCCTACAATGAGCAGTTCTTC. It is translated as CASSQDLRSSYNEQFF.